This TCR beta chain was found in a study of shared clonotypes between healthy human individuals. Cells designated naive CD8 were CD45RO-negative and were positively selected for CCR7, with terminally differentiated effector memory CD45RA+ cells excluded. To note about this clone: Its specificity is unknown.

Trimming took 5 bases from V and 1 from J; bases not matched to a gene: 14. CDR1 is SEHNR and CDR2 is FQNEAQ in the germline V gene (reference sequence). The CDR3 consists of 18 residues. The study's findings and limits: The study sampled only blood, and tissue repertoires likely differ.

Method: immunoSEQ multiplex PCR; TCRdb's copy keeps in-frame clones and lacks some. The sample yields about 2 million clones, about 95% seen once. The genes are TRBV7-9 and TRBJ2-3; 8 nucleotides match TRBD2. The material sequenced was naive CD8+ T cells sorted from blood. The receptor was isolated from a man aged 18 to 30 in good health. CDR3: CASSHPLNEAGGTDTQYF. The CDR3 DNA reads as TGTGCCAGCAGCCACCCCCTTAATGAAGCGGGGGGCACAGATACGCAGTATTTT.